This TCR beta chain is from a study of memory CD4+ T cells and cytomegalovirus serostatus. The overall study: Of the healthy Belgian adults, roughly ten were CMV seropositive and 20 to 30 seronegative. The study, taken as a whole, reports: CD4+ memory repertoires contained 67 of 164 reported CMV TCRbeta sequences.

Regarding this clone: Its target is unknown.

The length of the CDR3 is 17 residues. The V gene lost 4 bases and the J gene lost 0 bases, with 16 bases spanning the gap. The germline V gene encodes CDR1 LGHNA and CDR2 YNFKEQ. Clones were read by immunoSEQ multiplex PCR, and TCRdb kept only the in-frame ones, dropping some. The sample consists of about 75,000 clones, roughly 78% of them appearing once. Single viable CD3+CD4+CD8-CD45RO+ cells were sorted as the memory CD4+ T cells. Serostatus was set by detecting CMV pp150, pp28, p38, p52 IgG. After thawing, CD4+ T cells were positively selected. The sample was memory CD4+ T cells from blood. The rearrangement joins TRBV4-2 to TRBJ2-1, with D tentatively TRBD2 (6 bases). The receptor was derived from an adult in good health and CMV-seropositive. The CDR3 sequence: CASSPERRGLSYNEQFF. For the CDR3, the DNA is TGTGCCAGCAGCCCCGAGAGGAGGGGCCTCTCCTACAATGAGCAGTTCTTC.